This T cell receptor beta chain originates from a study of blood T cell repertoires in COVID-19. Turning to the study itself: The samples span acute and convalescent COVID-19 from the United States, Italy and Spain.

The study recruited people aged about 18 to 89 years across about 25 US areas. Cohort 3 donors counted as recovered after two negative PCRs, clearance, or resolved symptoms. The CDR3 has 15 amino acids. CDR1 and CDR2 (germline): SGHRS, YFSETQ. V lost 2 bases to trimming and J lost 0 bases; unmatched junction nucleotides: 2. As processed by the authors: Using reference gene primer amplification, nucleated cell counts were estimated. TCRdb keeps only in-frame clones here, not all; method: immunoSEQ multiplex PCR. From that table come the V and J calls and clone size; the DNA was used to work out D and trimming. The data show fewer than 400,000 clones, more than 75% seen once.

Sequenced sample: PBMCs or T cells enriched from blood (not recorded which). The source is a woman aged 45-59 years who had recovered from COVID-19. The V call is TRBV5-1, the J call TRBJ2-4, with TRBD1 matching over 7 bases. The DNA of the CDR3 is TGCGCCAGCAGCTTCGGGACAGTAGCCAAAAACATTCAGTACTTC. Amino acids: CASSFGTVAKNIQYF. Full variable domain (missing parts from reference TRBV5-1 and TRBJ2-4): KAGVTQTPRYLIKTRGQQVTLSCSPISGHRSVSWYQQTPGQGLQFLFEYFSETQRNKGNFPGRFSGRQFSNSRSEMNVSTLELGDSALYLCASSFGTVAKNIQYFGAGTRLSVL.